Given below is one TCR beta chain in context. The antigen is unknown. The data belong to a study of circulating and synovial CD4+ cells in juvenile arthritis. General observations from the study: Vbeta family usage analysis did not detect the pathogenic-like versus bulk difference. Measured synovium overlap likely understates the true shared repertoire. Compared with bulk blood, circulating pathogenic-like lymphocytes shared substantially more CDR3 sequences with synovial T cells.

TCRdb keeps only in-frame clones here, not all; method: immunoSEQ multiplex PCR. The repertoire holds just over 35,000 clones, with approximately 93% as singletons. V lost 5 bases and J 9 bases, leaving 17 bases between the germline ends. Germline V gives CDR1 SEHNR, CDR2 FQNEAQ (reference sequence). CDR3 size: 14 residues. V is TRBV7-9 and J is TRBJ2-1; perhaps TRBD1 as D (6 bases). Sequenced: CD4+ T cells from blood. The sequence was obtained from a human donor with juvenile idiopathic arthritis. CDR3 sequence: CASSPGQPMGEQFF. The DNA for the CDR3 is TGTGCCAGCAGCCCCGGACAGCCGATGGGTGAGCAGTTCTTC. The full variable domain, completed using reference TRBV7-9 and TRBJ2-1, is DTGVSQNPRHKITKRGQNVTFRCDPISEHNRLYWYRQTLGQGPEFLTYFQNEAQLEKSRLLSDRFSAERPKGSFSTLEIQRTEQGDSAMYLCASSPGQPMGEQFFGPGTRLTVL.